One T cell receptor (beta chain) is described in this entry. Its antigen remains unidentified. This record belongs to a study of cytomegalovirus exposure and HLA in healthy donors. Notes on the study in general: Highest at DRB1 and lowest at HLA-C, TCR association rates differed among HLA loci in a later analysis. Sequencing likely generated an artifact that appeared as a cluster of highly shared sequence variants.

This PCR relied on a set of 60 Vbeta primers and 13 Jbeta primers. How the authors handled the data: There were about 80 million unique TCR beta chains by a later count, and about 12 million of them were shared. Method: immunoSEQ multiplex PCR; TCRdb's copy keeps in-frame clones and lacks some. V, J and clone size derive from that table, while D and trimming were established from the DNA sequence. Of about 160,000 clones listed, about three quarters are singletons. Trimming shortened V by 3 bases and J by 0 bases, and 12 bases separated the two germline ends. There are 16 residues in the CDR3. Germline V gene lookup returns CDR1 SGHTA and CDR2 FQGNSA.

Sample: PBMCs. The gene calls are TRBV7-2 and TRBJ2-1; weak D call: TRBD2 (5 bases). The sequence derives from a woman in her thirties in good health and CMV-seronegative. Here the CDR3 DNA reads TGTGCCAGCAGCTTTGGGCGGGCAAGCTCCTACAATGAGCAGTTCTTC. Its protein product is CASSFGRASSYNEQFF.